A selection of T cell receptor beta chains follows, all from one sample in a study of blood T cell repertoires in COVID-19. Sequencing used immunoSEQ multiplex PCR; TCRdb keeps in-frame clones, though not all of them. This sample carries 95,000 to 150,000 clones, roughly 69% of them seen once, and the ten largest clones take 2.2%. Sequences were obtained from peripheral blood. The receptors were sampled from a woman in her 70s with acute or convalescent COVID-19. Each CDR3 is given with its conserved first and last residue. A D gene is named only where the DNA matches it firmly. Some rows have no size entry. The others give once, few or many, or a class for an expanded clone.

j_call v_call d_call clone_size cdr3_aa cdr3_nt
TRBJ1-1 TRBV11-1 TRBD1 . CASSKLDRGTEAFF TGTGCCAGCAGCAAATTGGACAGGGGTACTGAAGCTTTCTTT
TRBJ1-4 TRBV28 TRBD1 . CASSRTGGRTNEKLFF TGTGCCAGCAGCCGGACAGGGGGCAGGACTAATGAAAAACTGTTTTTT
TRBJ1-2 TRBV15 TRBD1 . CATSRDQGTGANYGYTF TGTGCCACCAGCAGAGATCAAGGGACAGGGGCAAACTATGGCTACACCTTC
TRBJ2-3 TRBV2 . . CASSGELVKYTQYF TGTGCCAGCAGTGGAGAACTAGTGAAATATACGCAGTATTTT
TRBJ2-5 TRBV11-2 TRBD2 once CASSPTSGSWETQYF TGTGCCAGCAGTCCGACTAGCGGGAGCTGGGAGACCCAGTACTTC
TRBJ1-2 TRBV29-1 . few CSVGGGQNYGYTF TGCAGCGTTGGGGGCGGACAAAACTATGGCTACACCTTC
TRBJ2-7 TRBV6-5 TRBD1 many CASSLGQATYEQYF TGTGCCAGCAGTTTGGGACAGGCCACCTACGAGCAGTACTTC
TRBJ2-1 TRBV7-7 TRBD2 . CASSAPLAGSDNEQFF TGTGCTAGCAGCGCCCCTCTAGCGGGATCGGACAATGAGCAGTTCTTC
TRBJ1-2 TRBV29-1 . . CSELQLWEGYTF TGCAGCGAACTACAACTCTGGGAGGGCTACACCTTC
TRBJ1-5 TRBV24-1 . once CATSDPGGKRGNQPQHF TGTGCCACCAGTGATCCCGGCGGGAAGAGGGGCAATCAGCCCCAGCATTTT
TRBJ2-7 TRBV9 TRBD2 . CASSSHSGSAYEQYF TGTGCCAGCAGCTCCCATAGCGGGTCTGCCTACGAGCAGTACTTC
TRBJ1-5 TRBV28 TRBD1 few CASSTYLDRENQPQHF TGTGCCAGCAGTACCTACCTCGACAGGGAAAATCAGCCCCAGCATTTT
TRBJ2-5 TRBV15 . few CATSRYRVQETQYF TGTGCCACCAGCAGATACAGGGTCCAAGAGACCCAGTACTTC
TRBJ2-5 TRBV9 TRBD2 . CASSAYLGGAETQYF TGTGCCAGCAGCGCCTATCTCGGGGGGGCGGAGACCCAGTACTTC
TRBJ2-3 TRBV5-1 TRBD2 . CASSLDGRATDTQYF TGCGCCAGCAGCTTGGACGGGAGGGCGACAGATACGCAGTATTTT
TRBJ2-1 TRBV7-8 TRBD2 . CASSSIPGTSGSSFSYNEQFF TGTGCCAGCAGCTCAATTCCCGGGACTAGCGGGAGTTCGTTCTCCTACAATGAGCAGTTCTTC
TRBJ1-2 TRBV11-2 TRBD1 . CASRQTGPNGGYTF TGTGCCAGCAGACAGACAGGGCCAAATGGAGGCTACACCTTC
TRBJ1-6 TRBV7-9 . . CASTELQGTYSPLHF TGTGCCAGCACCGAACTACAGGGAACCTATTCACCCCTCCACTTT
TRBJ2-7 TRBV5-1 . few CASSFGGPESYEQYF TGCGCCAGCAGCTTCGGGGGGCCAGAGTCCTACGAGCAGTACTTC
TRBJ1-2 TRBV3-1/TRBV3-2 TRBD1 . CASSQFRADRGQGYTF TGTGCCAGCAGCCAATTCCGGGCCGACAGGGGTCAAGGCTACACCTTC
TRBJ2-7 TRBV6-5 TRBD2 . CASSPRTSGSYEQYF TGTGCCAGCAGTCCGCGGACTAGCGGGAGTTACGAGCAGTACTTC
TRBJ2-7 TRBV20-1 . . CSASKRSQIEQYF TGCAGTGCTAGTAAACGGAGCCAGATCGAGCAGTACTTC
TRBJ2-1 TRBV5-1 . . CASSLAGLYNEQFF TGCGCCAGCAGCTTGGCGGGACTCTACAATGAGCAGTTCTTC
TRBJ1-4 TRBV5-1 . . CASSLRAGDGEKLFF TGCGCCAGCAGCTTACGGGCGGGGGACGGGGAAAAACTGTTTTTT
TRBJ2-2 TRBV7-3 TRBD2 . CASSLLASGRELFF TGTGCCAGCAGCTTACTGGCTAGCGGGAGAGAGCTGTTTTTT
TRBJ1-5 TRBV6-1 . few CASSEWGPNQPQHF TGTGCCAGCAGTGAATGGGGGCCTAATCAGCCCCAGCATTTT
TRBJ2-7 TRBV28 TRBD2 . CASSTGLAPTYEQYF TGTGCCAGCAGTACAGGACTAGCGCCAACCTACGAGCAGTACTTC
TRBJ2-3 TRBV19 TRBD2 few CASSIGASGGTDTQYF TGTGCCAGTAGTATAGGGGCTAGCGGGGGCACAGATACGCAGTATTTT
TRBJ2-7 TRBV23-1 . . CASSRLRDLAYEQYF TGCGCCAGCAGTCGCCTCCGGGACTTAGCCTACGAGCAGTACTTC
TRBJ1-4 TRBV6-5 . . CASSHSRGGEKLFF TGTGCCAGCAGTCATTCAAGGGGGGGTGAAAAACTGTTTTTT
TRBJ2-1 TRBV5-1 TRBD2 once CASSARLAEKGNEQFF TGCGCCAGCAGCGCCCGACTAGCGGAAAAGGGGAATGAGCAGTTCTTC
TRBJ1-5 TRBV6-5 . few CASSYEVGRVPQHF TGTGCCAGCAGTTACGAGGTAGGGAGGGTCCCCCAGCATTTT
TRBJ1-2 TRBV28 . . CASSFGLQGNYGYTF TGTGCCAGCAGTTTTGGGTTACAGGGCAACTATGGCTACACCTTC
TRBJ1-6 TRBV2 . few CASSATEKTSLHF TGTGCCAGCAGTGCGACGGAGAAAACTTCTCTCCACTTT
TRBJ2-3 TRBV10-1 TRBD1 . CASSEGQGEDTQYF TGCGCCAGCAGTGAGGGACAGGGGGAAGATACGCAGTATTTT
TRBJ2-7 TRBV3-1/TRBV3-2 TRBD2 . CASSEKGTSGSTSYF TGTGCCAGCAGCGAAAAGGGGACTAGCGGGAGTACCTCGTACTTC
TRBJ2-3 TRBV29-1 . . CSVGQGGTDTQYF TGCAGCGTTGGGCAGGGTGGCACAGATACGCAGTATTTT
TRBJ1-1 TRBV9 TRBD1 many CASSTGGGNTEAFF TGTGCCAGCAGTACAGGGGGCGGGAACACTGAAGCTTTCTTT
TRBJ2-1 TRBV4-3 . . CASSQARTGGLSSYNEQFF TGCGCCAGCAGCCAAGCGAGGACAGGAGGGTTGAGCTCCTACAATGAGCAGTTCTTC
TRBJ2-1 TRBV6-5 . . CASSYGGRYNEQFF TGTGCCAGCAGTTACGGGGGCAGGTACAATGAGCAGTTCTTC
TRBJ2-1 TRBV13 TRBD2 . CASSFRGGYSYNEQFF TGTGCCAGCAGCTTTCGGGGGGGCTACTCCTACAATGAGCAGTTCTTC
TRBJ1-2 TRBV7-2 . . CASSSGGVGYGYTF TGTGCCAGCAGCTCCGGGGGTGTCGGCTATGGCTACACCTTC
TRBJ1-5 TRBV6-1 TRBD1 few CASSDQGQGGQPQHF TGTGCCAGCAGTGATCAGGGACAGGGAGGTCAGCCCCAGCATTTT
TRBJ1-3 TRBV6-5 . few CASSRTADSGNTIYF TGTGCCAGCAGTCGGACAGCTGACTCTGGAAACACCATATATTTT
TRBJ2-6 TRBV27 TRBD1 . CASSSDRQGATNVLTF TGTGCCAGCAGTTCAGACCGACAGGGGGCGACCAACGTCCTGACTTTC
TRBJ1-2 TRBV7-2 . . CASSLDWAYGYTF TGTGCCAGCAGCTTAGATTGGGCCTATGGCTACACCTTC
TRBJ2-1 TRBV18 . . CASSPEGQRNEQFF TGTGCCAGCTCACCAGAGGGACAAAGGAATGAGCAGTTCTTC
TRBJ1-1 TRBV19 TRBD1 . CASSVTGVIAEAFF TGTGCCAGTAGTGTGACAGGGGTAATTGCTGAAGCTTTCTTT
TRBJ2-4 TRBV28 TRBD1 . CASELGTGVENIQYF TGTGCCAGCGAGCTGGGAACAGGGGTAGAAAACATTCAGTACTTC
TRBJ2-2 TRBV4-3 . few CASSQDMAGFGGELFF TGCGCCAGCAGCCAAGATATGGCAGGGTTCGGCGGGGAGCTGTTTTTT
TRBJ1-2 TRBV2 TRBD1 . CASSWDRGYGYTF TGTGCCAGCAGTTGGGACAGGGGCTATGGCTACACCTTC
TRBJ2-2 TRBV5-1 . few CASSLDAKNTGELFF TGCGCCAGCAGCTTGGATGCGAAGAACACCGGGGAGCTGTTTTTT
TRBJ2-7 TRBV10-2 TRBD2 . CASTKTSSSYEQYF TGCGCCAGCACTAAGACTAGCAGTTCCTACGAGCAGTACTTC
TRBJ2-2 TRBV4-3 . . CASSQAITGELFF TGCGCCAGCAGCCAAGCCATCACCGGGGAGCTGTTTTTT